What follows are 31 T cell receptor beta chains derived from one specimen sequenced in a study of blood T cell repertoires in COVID-19. Sequencing was performed with immunoSEQ multiplex PCR; in TCRdb, only in-frame clones are kept and a portion is missing. This table holds 150,000 or so clones, around 92% found once. Material: peripheral blood. These receptors originate from a man younger than 45 with COVID-19, enrolled during active disease.

The chain is built from TRBV27 and TRBJ1-5; 12 positions match TRBD1. V shed 8 bases and J 5 bases; nucleotides not matched to a gene: 4. This CDR3 contains 14 residues. Germline lookup yields CDR1 MNHEY and CDR2 SMNVEV (reference sequence). As DNA, the CDR3 is TGTGCCAGCGGGACAGGGGGCGGATATCAGCCCCAGCATTTT. Translated, it gives CASGTGGGYQPQHF.

This clone has only a few counts. The genes are TRBV6-5 and TRBJ2-7; the D gene is possibly TRBD1 (6 bases). V lost 2 bases, J lost 3 bases, and 17 bases lay in between. Germline V gene data show CDR1 as MNHEY and CDR2 as SVGAGI. The CDR3 sequence is 16 residues long. CDR3: CASSYGNQGSSYEQYF. CDR3 in DNA: TGTGCCAGCAGTTACGGGAACCAGGGGTCAAGCTACGAGCAGTACTTC.

The CDR3 nucleotides are TGTGCCAGCAGCTCCACCAGGGGGAACACTGAAGCTTTCTTT. Protein product: CASSSTRGNTEAFF. This chain uses TRBV11-2 with TRBJ1-1, with a possible D match to TRBD1 (6 bases). Trimming took off 4 bases at V and 1 base at J, with 10 bases between the two ends. Germline CDR1 reads SGHAT; CDR2 reads FQNNGV. This CDR3 has 14 amino acids.

This chain uses TRBV27 with TRBJ2-7, with D possibly matching TRBD1 (6 bases). The CDR3 runs to 15 residues. The V end was cut by 6 bases, the J end by 0 bases, with 15 bases between. CDR1 is MNHEY, CDR2 SMNVEV, per germline (reference sequence). This chain's CDR3 is CASSPKPGHSYEQYF. The CDR3 region has the DNA TGTGCCAGCAGCCCGAAGCCGGGACACTCCTACGAGCAGTACTTC.

The chain recombines TRBV25-1 with TRBJ2-3, with 12 bases identical to TRBD2. This CDR3 comprises 18 residues. From germline, CDR1 is MGHDK and CDR2 SYGVNS. V was clipped by 3 bases and J by 3 bases; unmatched bases: 10. CDR3 sequence: CASSEGLGLAGKTDTQYF. The CDR3 DNA sequence: TGTGCCAGCAGTGAGGGGTTAGGACTAGCGGGAAAGACAGATACGCAGTATTTT. The whole variable domain, remainder taken from reference TRBV25-1 and TRBJ2-3, is EADIYQTPRYLVIGTGKKITLECSQTMGHDKMYWYQQDPGMELHLIHYSYGVNSTEKGDLSSESTVSRIRTEHFPLTLESARPSHTSQYLCASSEGLGLAGKTDTQYFGPGTRLTVL.

The chain carries TRBV7-2 and TRBJ1-5; 8 bases agree with TRBD1. Losses at the gene ends were 2 bases for V and 3 bases for J; bases not matched to a gene: 6. This CDR3 comprises 16 residues. Germline CDR1 is SGHTA and CDR2 is FQGNSA. Written as DNA, the CDR3 is TGTGCCAGCAGCTTAACGACAGGGGCCCTCAATCAGCCCCAGCATTTT. Protein sequence: CASSLTTGALNQPQHF.

The V call is TRBV19, the J call TRBJ1-2; 7 nucleotides agree with TRBD1. V shed 4 bases, J shed 7 bases, and the junction held 6 bases outside the gene matches. The CDR3 sequence is 13 residues long. Germline V gene sequence: CDR1 LNHDA, CDR2 SQIVND (reference sequence). The CDR3 nucleotides are TGTGCCAGTAGTACTCGACAGGGTCGTGGCTACACCTTC. This translates into CASSTRQGRGYTF.

This chain joins TRBV19 and TRBJ1-6, with a possible D match to TRBD1 (5 bases). Trimming stripped 11 bases from V and 8 bases from J, with 25 bases between. The CDR3 loop spans 16 amino acids. The germline V gene has CDR1 LNHDA and CDR2 SQIVND (reference sequence). The CDR3 loop reads CAPKGGAEMMDSPLHF. CDR3 in DNA: TGTGCCCCTAAGGGAGGGGCAGAGATGATGGATTCACCCCTCCACTTT.

The chain uses TRBV9 and TRBJ1-1; 8 bases align to TRBD1. V lost 3 bases, J lost 12 bases, and 13 bases stayed unmatched. Germline loops: CDR1 SGDLS, CDR2 YYNGEE. CDR3 length equals 14 residues. Here the CDR3 reads CASSDDRTGTASFF. CDR3 nucleotides: TGTGCCAGCAGCGACGATCGGACAGGGACGGCATCTTTCTTT. The entire variable domain, with the rest obtained from reference TRBV9 and TRBJ1-1, is as follows: DSGVTQTPKHLITATGQRVTLRCSPRSGDLSVYWYQQSLDQGLQFLIQYYNGEERAKGNILERFSAQQFPDLHSELNLSSLELGDSALYFCASSDDRTGTASFFGQGTRLTVV.

J is TRBJ1-1 and V is TRBV6-5, with 10 nucleotides matching TRBD1. V gave up 11 bases and J gave up 7 bases; unmatched junction bases: 13. Germline CDR1 is MNHEY and CDR2 is SVGAGI. CDR3 size: 14 residues. In DNA form, the CDR3 reads TGTGCCGGAAACCGGGACAGGGGTTTTGGTGAAGCTTTCTTT. This sequence encodes CAGNRDRGFGEAFF.

The chain employs TRBV5-1 and TRBJ1-5; D gene uncertain. Trimming cost V 1 base and J 4 bases, with 6 bases left between them. Per germline, CDR1 SGHRS and CDR2 YFSETQ. The CDR3 has 13 residues. CDR3 DNA: TGCGCCAGCAGCTTGAATCTAAATCAGCCCCAGCATTTT. The encoded protein is CASSLNLNQPQHF.

This sequence joins TRBV7-8 and TRBJ1-2, with D tentatively TRBD1 (5 bases). This CDR3 spans 15 amino acids. Trimming pared 3 bases from V and 8 bases from J, leaving 19 bases between. Per the germline V gene, CDR1 is SGHVS and CDR2 is FQNEAQ. CDR3 region: CASSFGRGSVEGYTF. CDR3 nucleotides: TGTGCCAGCAGCTTTGGCCGGGGGTCTGTGGAGGGCTACACCTTC.

The rearrangement links TRBV9 to TRBJ2-7; D remains ambiguous. The CDR3 runs 14 residues. Trimming took 0 bases from V and 2 from J, leaving 9 bases between them. Looked up from germline, CDR1 is SGDLS and CDR2 is YYNGEE. CDR3 amino acids: CASSVGAVTYEQYF. In DNA, the CDR3 is TGTGCCAGCAGCGTAGGTGCGGTTACCTACGAGCAGTACTTC.

The chain employs TRBV7-2 and TRBJ1-1; a weak D match, TRBD1 (6 bases). Germline V lookup: CDR1 SGHTA, CDR2 FQGNSA. Trimming removed 1 base from V and 3 bases from J, with 9 bases in between. This CDR3 is 14 amino acids long. In DNA, the CDR3 is TGTGCCAGCAGCTTAGGACAGGCCTACACTGAAGCTTTCTTT. Its protein product is CASSLGQAYTEAFF.

This sequence joins TRBV19 and TRBJ2-3, with no clear D. The CDR3 is 14 residues long. Germline V gene data show CDR1 as LNHDA and CDR2 as SQIVND (reference sequence). V lost 1 base and J lost 6, with 11 bases in between. As DNA, the CDR3 is TGTGCCAGTAGTATAGTTTCCATGAGGGATACGCAGTATTTT. Its protein is CASSIVSMRDTQYF.

J is TRBJ1-5 and V is TRBV4-2, with D uncertain. Per the germline V gene, CDR1 is LGHNA and CDR2 is YNFKEQ. CDR3 length: 14 amino acids. Trimming removed 1 base from V and 0 bases from J, with 4 bases in between. Here the CDR3 reads CASSQAFSNQPQHF. The CDR3 DNA sequence: TGTGCCAGCAGCCAAGCCTTTAGCAATCAGCCCCAGCATTTT.

This clone was seen only once. V gene TRBV30 combines with J gene TRBJ1-4, with 7 nucleotides matching TRBD1. V was pared by 0 bases and J by 5 bases, with 15 bases of the junction left unmatched. CDR3 length: 18 residues. CDR1 is GTSNPN and CDR2 is SVGIG in the germline V gene (reference sequence). In DNA, the CDR3 is TGTGCCTGGAGTGTATGGCACATTTCCGGGACAGAGAATGAAAAACTGTTTTTT. It encodes CAWSVWHISGTENEKLFF.

V gene TRBV21-1 combines with J gene TRBJ1-5. TRBV21-1 is noted as a pseudogene. The CDR3 is 15 amino acids. The CDR3 loop is CASSKEPGGNQPQHF. The CDR3 DNA reads as TGTGCCAGCAGCAAAGAACCTGGGGGGAATCAGCCCCAGCATTTT.

This chain links TRBV6-5 with TRBJ2-3; TRBD1 is a possible D gene (6 bases). Germline V gene sequence: CDR1 MNHEY, CDR2 SVGAGI. This CDR3 spans 16 amino acids. Trimming cost V 0 bases and J 1 base, with 11 bases left between them. The CDR3, as DNA: TGTGCCAGCAGTTACTCAAAACAGGGTCGCACAGATACGCAGTATTTT. Its translation: CASSYSKQGRTDTQYF.

The chain employs TRBV19 and TRBJ1-5; possibly TRBD1 for D (6 bases). Germline CDR1 reads LNHDA; CDR2 reads SQIVND (reference sequence). Between the trimmed V and J ends, which lost 7 bases and 3 bases, there was a span of 16 bases. The CDR3 has 15 residues. CDR3 bases: TGTGCCAGTAACCCCCAAACAGGGCCCAATCAGCCCCAGCATTTT. Translating gives CASNPQTGPNQPQHF. The full variable domain, rest sourced from reference TRBV19 and TRBJ1-5, is DGGITQSPKYLFRKEGQNVTLSCEQNLNHDAMYWYRQDPGQGLRLIYYSQIVNDFQKGDIAEGYSVSREKKESFPLTVTSAQKNPTAFYLCASNPQTGPNQPQHFGDGTRLSIL.

The chain joins TRBV5-1 to TRBJ1-2; D perhaps matches TRBD1 (6 bases). Per germline, CDR1 SGHRS and CDR2 YFSETQ. This CDR3 region has 13 residues. Trimming cost V 4 bases and J 7 bases, with 14 bases left between them. In DNA, the CDR3 is TGCGCCAGCAGCACCGGGACATTCTCTGGCTACACCTTC. Amino acid sequence: CASSTGTFSGYTF.

The J gene is TRBJ1-1, the V gene TRBV2; 7 bases line up with TRBD1. The CDR3 sequence is 14 residues long. Germline trimming cut 6 bases from V and 5 bases from J; bases unmatched to any gene: 9. The V gene's germline CDR1 is SNHLY and CDR2 FYNNEI. CDR3 amino acids: CASSTRTGSTEAFF. CDR3 DNA sequence: TGTGCCAGCAGCACCCGGACAGGTTCAACTGAAGCTTTCTTT.

The sample holds one count of this clone. The chain links TRBV6-5 to TRBJ1-1; D not resolved. The germline V gene has CDR1 MNHEY and CDR2 SVGAGI. V was trimmed by 2 bases and J by 3 bases, leaving 16 bases between them. This CDR3 spans 16 amino acids. The CDR3 protein is CASSYRGLGRDTEAFF. CDR3 coding DNA: TGTGCCAGCAGTTACCGGGGTCTCGGGAGGGACACTGAAGCTTTCTTT.

This clone came up once. This sequence joins TRBV18 and TRBJ2-1, with 15 positions matching TRBD2. The CDR3 loop spans 20 amino acids. The V and J ends lost 4 bases and 0 bases, in that order; junction bases with no gene match: 10. The V gene's germline CDR1 is KGHSH and CDR2 LQKENI. The CDR3 coding sequence is TGTGCCAGCTCACTACTGGGACTAGCGGGGGGCAGGAGCTCCTACAATGAGCAGTTCTTC. It yields the protein CASSLLGLAGGRSSYNEQFF.

This sequence joins TRBV4-2 and TRBJ2-5; 11 bases line up with TRBD2. The CDR3 length is 16 residues. Trimming took 0 bases from V and 5 from J; bases not matched to a gene: 5. Germline V gives CDR1 LGHNA, CDR2 YNFKEQ. CDR3 in amino acids: CASSQDTSGSWETQYF. The CDR3 DNA is TGTGCCAGCAGCCAAGATACTAGCGGGAGTTGGGAGACCCAGTACTTC.

The V call is TRBV19, the J call TRBJ1-3, with 9 bases that match TRBD1. CDR3 size: 16 residues. Germline V gene sequence: CDR1 LNHDA, CDR2 SQIVND (reference sequence). J was trimmed by 2 bases and V by 5 bases; bases with no gene match: 7. CDR3: CASSPSGQGTGNTIYF. The CDR3 DNA sequence: TGTGCCAGTAGTCCCTCAGGACAGGGGACTGGAAACACCATATATTTT.

The chain uses TRBV2 and TRBJ1-2, with 8 bases identical to TRBD1. CDR3 length: 14 amino acids. Germline lookup yields CDR1 SNHLY and CDR2 FYNNEI. The V and J ends lost 5 bases and 4 bases, in that order; junction bases with no gene match: 6. CDR3 nucleotides: TGTGCCAGCAGTACCCAGGGGGCGATCTATGGCTACACCTTC. Residues: CASSTQGAIYGYTF.

The chain links TRBV23-1 to TRBJ2-7, with 10 nucleotides matching TRBD1. TRBV23-1 is recorded as an ORF, its role being uncertain. V shed 2 bases and J 5 bases; nucleotides not matched to a gene: 6. This CDR3 has 15 residues. CDR3 amino acids: CASSQRGQGKDEQYF. In nucleotides, the CDR3 is TGCGCCAGCAGTCAAAGGGGACAGGGGAAGGACGAGCAGTACTTC.

The chain joins TRBV25-1 to TRBJ1-1; weak D call: TRBD1 (5 bases). CDR3 size: 16 residues. Germline lookup yields CDR1 MGHDK and CDR2 SYGVNS. V lost 5 bases to trimming and J lost 0 bases, with 16 bases between them. The CDR3 sequence is CASSRQSVTMNTEAFF. As DNA, the CDR3 is TGTGCCAGCAGTCGACAGTCGGTAACCATGAACACTGAAGCTTTCTTT. Full variable domain (missing parts from reference TRBV25-1 and TRBJ1-1): EADIYQTPRYLVIGTGKKITLECSQTMGHDKMYWYQQDPGMELHLIHYSYGVNSTEKGDLSSESTVSRIRTEHFPLTLESARPSHTSQYLCASSRQSVTMNTEAFFGQGTRLTVV.

In this sample, this clone turned up a few times. The gene calls are TRBV7-9 and TRBJ1-4, with 7 bases matching TRBD1. In germline, CDR1 is SEHNR, CDR2 FQNEAQ (reference sequence). The ends lost 4 bases at V and 2 bases at J; junction bases unmatched: 4. This CDR3 is built from 15 residues. CDR3 coding DNA: TGTGCCAGCAGCTCCAGGGGGGTGACTAATGAAAAACTGTTTTTT. Protein product: CASSSRGVTNEKLFF. Full variable domain (rest looked up from reference TRBV7-9 and TRBJ1-4): DTGVSQNPRHKITKRGQNVTFRCDPISEHNRLYWYRQTLGQGPEFLTYFQNEAQLEKSRLLSDRFSAERPKGSFSTLEIQRTEQGDSAMYLCASSSRGVTNEKLFFGSGTQLSVL.

This chain links TRBV4-2 with TRBJ1-2; D may be TRBD1 (5 bases). The CDR3 has 15 residues. The germline V and J ends were trimmed by 0 bases and 7 bases, with 15 bases remaining between them. CDR1 and CDR2 from the germline V gene are LGHNA and YNFKEQ. The CDR3 sequence: CASSQDGAAPRGYTF. The CDR3, as DNA: TGTGCCAGCAGCCAAGATGGGGCCGCGCCGCGTGGCTACACCTTC.